What follows is one TCR beta chain and its context. The record originates from a study of blood T cell repertoires in COVID-19. In the study overall: Whether acute or convalescent, the COVID-19 samples came from the United States, Italy and Spain. The analysed material was cDNA or gDNA that came from T cells, B-cell-depleted T cells, or PBMCs.

Original methodology: Reference gene primer amplification in the assay estimated nucleated cell counts. Clones were read by immunoSEQ multiplex PCR, and TCRdb kept only the in-frame ones, dropping some. V and J calls plus clone size are reproduced from that table; the DNA served to infer D and trimming. The table includes about 170,000 clones, approximately 90% detected once. Seattle patients were enrolled during active infection and followed longitudinally. Input material: peripheral blood. The sequence derives from a young man with COVID-19, enrolled during active disease.

The CDR3 sequence: CASTLSSTGELFF. CDR3 nucleotide sequence: TGTGCCAGCACCCTCTCCTCCACCGGGGAGCTGTTTTTT. V gene TRBV5-4 combines with J gene TRBJ2-2; no firm D call. The V gene's germline CDR1 is SGHNT and CDR2 YYREEE (reference sequence). This CDR3 is built from 13 residues. V gave up 6 bases and J gave up 4 bases, with 10 bases separating them.